Following are 2 T cell receptor beta chains from one sample sequenced in a study of T cell responses to AZD1222 COVID-19 vaccine. The assay was immunoSEQ multiplex PCR, and TCRdb's table has in-frame clones only and misses some. Counted here are 100,000 to 150,000 clones, around 85% occurring once; the ten biggest clones make up around 6%. Sequencing used peripheral blood, obtained on day 0 of AZD1222 vaccination. The receptor source for this set is an adult in good health.

The gene calls are TRBV7-2 and TRBJ2-1; 7 bases map to TRBD1. Germline V gives CDR1 SGHTA, CDR2 FQGNSA. Trimming cost V 6 bases and J 9 bases; bases outside gene matches: 8. This CDR3 is 13 amino acids long. Here the CDR3 reads CASSSDRAGEQFF. The CDR3 DNA is TGTGCCAGCAGTAGCGACAGGGCCGGTGAGCAGTTCTTC.

The J gene is TRBJ1-2, the V gene TRBV28; D gene unclear. Germline-derived CDR1 and CDR2 are MDHEN and SYDVKM. The CDR3 is 14 residues long. Trimming removed 6 bases from V and 8 bases from J, with 19 bases in between. This CDR3 is CASSYRNSVGGYTF. CDR3 coding DNA: TGTGCCAGCAGCTACCGCAACAGCGTGGGGGGCTACACCTTC.